This T cell receptor (beta chain) appears in the sequencing data of a study of T cell responses to AZD1222 COVID-19 vaccine. Study-wide results and caveats: No day 14 peak samples; only post-peak repertoires were characterized. In the spike-specific TCR repertoire, nearly half reportedly target unmutated variant regions. Once two AZD1222 doses were given, Spike-specific TCR breadth and depth went up. Donors, mostly white British, included more females; clonal diversity was possibly underestimated.

Clones were read by immunoSEQ multiplex PCR, and TCRdb kept only the in-frame ones, dropping some. The table has 95,000 to 150,000 clones, more than 80% seen once. Germline assignment: CDR1 SEHNR and CDR2 FQNEAQ (reference sequence). The CDR3 runs 17 residues. After removal of 5 bases from V and 4 bases from J, the junction contained 6 bases not matched to a gene. To note about this clone: What it recognizes is unknown.

This clonotype was obtained from an adult in good health. This chain uses TRBV7-9 with TRBJ2-1; TRBD2 agrees at 15 bases. Specimen: peripheral blood, collected on day 0 of AZD1222 vaccination. Here the CDR3 reads CASSPGLAGGGYNEQFF. Written as DNA, the CDR3 is TGTGCCAGCAGCCCCGGACTAGCGGGAGGGGGATACAATGAGCAGTTCTTC.